This TCR beta chain was identified in a study of cytomegalovirus exposure and HLA in healthy donors. Turning to the study itself: The approximately 120 validation repertoires, a later analysis reported, used the same platform as the 550 to 700 repertoires from the first cohort.

The validation cohort, a group of over a hundred subjects, included the donors and was separate from the approximately 670-subject first cohort. Study findings and constraints: There were a few CMV-associated chains whose specificity for CMV antigens was confirmed in vitro. Despite most TCR sequences being rare, some public TCRs occurred in many donors.

Trimming stripped 5 bases from V and 1 base from J, with 11 bases between. Germline values: CDR1 SGHAT, CDR2 FQNNGV. The CDR3 is 14 residues long. Using immunoSEQ multiplex PCR, the repertoire was profiled, and TCRdb retains in-frame clones only, with some absent. The sample comprises 190,000 or so clones, roughly 84% of which are singletons, and roughly an eighth rests with the top ten. This clone turned up a few times. Its antigen is currently unknown. This TCR was recovered from a woman aged 25 to 39 in good health and CMV-seropositive. Sequencing was carried out using PBMCs. V and J are TRBV11-2 and TRBJ2-5; D may be TRBD1 (5 bases). The CDR3 is CASSATDAQETQYF. The CDR3 bases are TGTGCCAGCAGCGCGACAGACGCCCAAGAGACCCAGTACTTC.